These T cell receptor beta chains were read from a single sample in a study of cytomegalovirus exposure and HLA in healthy donors. Profiled with immunoSEQ multiplex PCR; TCRdb holds only in-frame clones, not every one. The table lists about 110,000 clones, over 60% of them singletons. The sequenced sample was PBMCs. Receptors originate from a woman aged 18-29 years in good health and CMV-seropositive. Each CDR3 is given without its conserved first and last residue. The order of the fields is D gene, CDR3 length, J gene, V gene, CDR3 protein. D genes are given only for firm matches.

TRBD1	13	TRBJ1-4	TRBV18	ASSLLQGEGEKLF
TRBD1	14	TRBJ1-2	TRBV6-6	ASSPPVTGGAYGYT
.	11	TRBJ2-5	TRBV16	ASSQGRQETQY
TRBD1	9	TRBJ2-7	TRBV10-3	AIRLQGELY
TRBD1	12	TRBJ1-2	TRBV30	AWKRTGGPYGYT
TRBD2	15	TRBJ2-3	TRBV7-2	ASSLRVRGRSGDTQY
TRBD1	14	TRBJ2-7	TRBV9	ASSVKGTGGSYEQY
.	14	TRBJ1-2	TRBV4-1	ASSQERWGANYGYT
TRBD1	13	TRBJ1-5	TRBV16	ASSRTLTGTQPQH
TRBD1	13	TRBJ2-7	TRBV11-2	ASRTYRDRGYEQY
.	12	TRBJ1-5	TRBV5-8	ASSGGWPNQPQH
TRBD1	11	TRBJ2-5	TRBV29-1	SVRTGSSETQY
TRBD2	17	TRBJ2-5	TRBV13	ASSVLPGLAGRDQETQY
.	10	TRBJ2-7	TRBV19	ASSDGGYEQY
.	13	TRBJ1-3	TRBV9	ASSATVASGNTIY
TRBD2	15	TRBJ2-3	TRBV7-8	ASSLETGLASTDTQY
.	11	TRBJ1-1	TRBV7-3	ASSLVDGGEAF
.	13	TRBJ2-3	TRBV9	ASSQHDSYTDTQY
TRBD2	15	.	TRBV14	ASSQPRAGGRSYEQY
TRBD2	14	TRBJ2-7	TRBV28	ASSLGLAGGSYEQY
.	11	TRBJ2-3	TRBV5-6	ASSRPPSVTQY
.	13	TRBJ2-1	TRBV11-2	ASSLLVPTGNEQF
.	14	TRBJ2-7	TRBV4-2	ASSQEIDRQIYEQY
.	15	TRBJ1-2	TRBV19	ASSINSVGGQLHGYT
TRBD1	12	TRBJ1-1	TRBV6-1	ASVQGVHNTEAF
TRBD1	13	TRBJ2-7	TRBV9	ASSVVGGAGSEQY
.	12	TRBJ1-4	TRBV4-2	ASSLTSTNEKLF
.	12	TRBJ1-5	TRBV6-5	ASGIRGSNQPQH
TRBD1	12	TRBJ2-1	TRBV19	ASSPQGAHNEQF
.	12	TRBJ1-6	TRBV2	ASSERRPNSPLH
.	11	TRBJ2-3	TRBV27	ATPRAYTDTQY
.	12	TRBJ2-7	TRBV5-4	ASSLGHREYEQY
TRBD1	11	TRBJ1-2	TRBV6-1	ASSEQGARGYT
TRBD2	14	TRBJ2-1	TRBV27	ASSSRLAGSYNEQF
TRBD2	14	TRBJ2-2	TRBV11-3	GSGLAGHLGPGELF
TRBD2	12	TRBJ2-7	TRBV5-6	ASTRLAGNYEQY
TRBD1	12	TRBJ1-1	TRBV13	ASSARTGGTEAF
TRBD2	13	TRBJ2-1	TRBV6-8	ASRRTSGDLNEQF
.	10	TRBJ1-5	TRBV19	ASSSTYQPQH
.	12	TRBJ1-2	TRBV5-1	ASSLTGADSRYT
.	15	TRBJ1-1	TRBV4-1	ASSQDLYRGGATEAF
.	17	TRBJ1-2	TRBV4-2	ASSQLDWRRFSISYGYT
TRBD1	13	TRBJ2-1	TRBV7-7	ASSPDREPLNEQF
TRBD1	16	TRBJ1-3	TRBV7-9	SSSLGTLPTGTRNTIY
TRBD1	11	TRBJ2-7	TRBV2	ASLETGRNEQY
TRBD1	11	TRBJ2-3	TRBV6-1	ASTRTGSGTQY
.	14	TRBJ1-5	TRBV11-3	ASSLEEGGPNQPQH
TRBD2	13	TRBJ2-1	TRBV18	ASSPLATSYNEQF
.	13	TRBJ1-1	TRBV9	ASRRDGGGHTEAF